Listed here are 8 T cell receptor beta chains from one sample, sequenced in a study of blood T cell repertoires in COVID-19. Here immunoSEQ multiplex PCR was the method, and the copy in TCRdb shows in-frame clones only, minus some. The sample yields more than 110,000 clones, 86% seen once. The sequenced sample was PBMCs or T cells enriched from blood (not recorded which). The receptors stem from a man aged 45-65 years who had recovered from COVID-19.

The rearrangement links TRBV7-9 to TRBJ1-2; unclear D gene. This CDR3 spans 13 amino acids. CDR1 is SEHNR, CDR2 FQNEAQ, per germline (reference sequence). The germline V and J ends were trimmed by 1 base and 6 bases, with 9 bases remaining between them. The CDR3: CASSLDSTDGYTF. For the CDR3, the DNA is TGTGCCAGCAGCTTAGACAGTACTGATGGCTACACCTTC.

This clone was seen only a few times. The chain employs TRBV19 and TRBJ1-1; perhaps TRBD1 as D (6 bases). From germline, CDR1 is LNHDA and CDR2 SQIVND (reference sequence). V was clipped by 5 bases and J by 5 bases, with 18 bases between them. This CDR3 spans 15 amino acids. CDR3 region: CASSPRNRVGTEAFF. The CDR3 region has the DNA TGTGCCAGTAGTCCACGAAACAGGGTAGGAACTGAAGCTTTCTTT.

The rearrangement joins TRBV28 to TRBJ1-1; 8 positions match TRBD1. Germline values: CDR1 MDHEN, CDR2 SYDVKM. The CDR3 totals 12 residues. V lost 10 bases, J lost 2 bases, and 3 bases stayed unmatched. The CDR3 sequence is CATRGPNTEAFF. The CDR3 nucleotides read TGTGCCACCAGGGGGCCTAACACTGAAGCTTTCTTT.

The rearrangement uses TRBV4-1 and TRBJ2-7, with D perhaps TRBD2 (6 bases). The CDR3 is made up of 15 amino acids. Looked up from germline, CDR1 is MGHRA and CDR2 is YSYEKL. V gave up 1 base and J gave up 3 bases, with 13 bases separating them. The CDR3 sequence: CASSQGRELSYEQYF. Written as DNA, the CDR3 is TGCGCCAGCAGCCAAGGGAGGGAGTTAAGCTACGAGCAGTACTTC.

The chain uses TRBV7-2 and TRBJ2-6; possibly TRBD1 for D (5 bases). Germline CDR1 SGHTA, CDR2 FQGNSA. This CDR3 has 17 residues. The germline V and J ends were trimmed by 0 bases and 2 bases, with 11 bases remaining between them. The CDR3 sequence: CASSLAGVVAGANVLTF. For the CDR3, the DNA is TGTGCCAGCAGCTTAGCAGGGGTAGTCGCTGGGGCCAACGTCCTGACTTTC.

The chain employs TRBV4-3 and TRBJ2-7; TRBD1 matches at 7 bases. Germline values: CDR1 LGHNA, CDR2 YSLEER. Trimming took 0 bases from V and 2 from J; bases not matched to a gene: 4. The CDR3 length is 15 residues. The CDR3 nucleotides read TGCGCCAGCAGCCAAGACCCCGGGACAGCCTACGAGCAGTACTTC. Its translation: CASSQDPGTAYEQYF.

This clone was seen a handful of times. A read error may be the cause here, since a much bigger clone is one base away. The chain employs TRBV5-5 and TRBJ2-2; 7 nucleotides line up with TRBD1. The CDR3 spans 15 residues. With 0 bases clipped from V and 5 bases from J, the junction kept 4 bases outside the gene matches. Germline loops: CDR1 SGHKS, CDR2 YYEKEE (reference sequence). The CDR3 DNA reads as TGTGCCAGCAGCTTGGTTCAGGGGGATACCGGGGAGCTGTTTTTT. It codes for CASSLVQGDTGELFF.

The sample holds one count of this clone. The genes are TRBV24-1 and TRBJ2-7; 7 bases agree with TRBD1. The CDR3 length is 17 residues. V dropped 5 bases and J dropped 4; count of bases not matched to a gene: 16. Per germline, CDR1 KGHDR and CDR2 SFDVKD. CDR3 protein: CATSARTSTGNGYEQYF. Here the CDR3 DNA reads TGTGCCACCAGTGCCCGCACATCGACAGGGAACGGATACGAGCAGTACTTC.